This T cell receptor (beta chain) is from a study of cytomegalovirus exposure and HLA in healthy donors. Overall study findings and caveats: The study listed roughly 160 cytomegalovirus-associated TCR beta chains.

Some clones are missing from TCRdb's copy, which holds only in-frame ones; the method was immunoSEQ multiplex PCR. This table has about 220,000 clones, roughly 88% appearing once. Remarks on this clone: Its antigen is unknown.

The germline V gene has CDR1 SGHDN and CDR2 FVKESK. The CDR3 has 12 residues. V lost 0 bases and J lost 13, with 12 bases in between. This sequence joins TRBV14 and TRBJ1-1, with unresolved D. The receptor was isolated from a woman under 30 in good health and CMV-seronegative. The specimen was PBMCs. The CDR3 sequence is CASSQDNLGRFF. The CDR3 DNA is TGTGCCAGCAGCCAAGATAATCTTGGGCGTTTCTTT.